This T cell receptor (beta chain) is from a study of OX40 agonist ivuxolimab in advanced cancers. Germline assignment: CDR1 SGHDT and CDR2 YYEEEE. The CDR3 runs to 11 residues. The V and J ends lost 5 bases and 10 bases, in that order; junction bases with no gene match: 2. Broader study findings: Partial responders dosed at 0.1-3.0 mg/kg displayed clonal expansion ranking among the lowest.

TCRdb's copy holds only in-frame clones and misses some; the assay was immunoSEQ multiplex PCR. The top ten clones hold 13% to 15% of a sample with about 69,000 clones, roughly nine tenths of them seen once. With regard to this clone: Antigen specificity is unknown.

The input for sequencing was CD4+ or CD8+ T cells sorted from blood, taken in a trial of the OX40 agonist ivuxolimab. The chain carries TRBV5-6 and TRBJ2-3; 9 bases match TRBD1. The receptor was isolated from an adult with an advanced solid tumor such as melanoma, head and neck, liver or kidney cancer. The CDR3: CASSGQGSQYF. DNA of the CDR3: TGTGCCAGCAGTGGACAGGGGTCGCAGTATTTT. Supplemented by reference TRBV5-6 and TRBJ2-3, the full variable domain reads DAGVTQSPTHLIKTRGQQVTLRCSPKSGHDTVSWYQQALGQGPQFIFQYYEEEERQRGNFPDRFSGHQFPNYSSELNVNALLLGDSALYLCASSGQGSQYFGPGTRLTVL.